This note documents a single T cell receptor (beta chain) sequence. The target of this receptor is not known. The sample holds no much larger clone one base away, and base qualities are not on file. Libraries were prepared through the immunoSEQ multiplex PCR assay. Roughly 10^5 TCR templates per sample were assayed on the deep sequencing platform. Genomic DNA extracted from sorted T cells was used for TCRbeta CDR3 sequencing. Processing in the source paper ran as follows. The R programming language was used for clonal analysis of TCRbeta CDR3 data. Alloreactive CD4+ and CD8+ clones were defined by comparing unstimulated samples with post-reaction CFSE-low samples. By matching sequences to the repertoires of sorted unstimulated Treg and non-Treg cells, each alloreactive CD4+ clone was assigned a regulatory or non-regulatory origin. The immuneACCESS repertoire file appears here via TCRdb, limited to in-frame rearrangements. These files lack a portion of the clones; in checked studies, under half of the deficit traces to unresolved V genes, and the cause of the others is not known. The DNA gave D and trimming, while V, J and clone size come from that table. The sample table shows approximately 100,000 clones, and approximately 92% are seen once. The top ten constitute around 0.15% of the sample.

This entry is derived from a study of siplizumab effects on memory and regulatory T cells (dated by TCRdb to about 2019). Some background on the complete study: The study looked at the effect of siplizumab, an anti-CD2 antibody, on alloreactive T-cell subsets in allogeneic mixed lymphocyte reactions made from human PBMCs. Study-level results and caveats: In reactions with siplizumab, an average of about 69% of mappable alloreactive CD4+ clones were Treg-derived, compared with 26.9% in control reactions. For roughly 80-95% of proliferating CD4+ or CD8+ clones, no naive or memory phenotype could be assigned. Unstimulated naive T cells appeared to be more diverse than memory T cells, and naive cells seemed to make a substantial contribution to the alloresponse. Because sequences below about 10^-5 frequency were poorly captured, only a minor fraction of alloreactive clones could be mapped to unstimulated subsets. No functional confirmation was obtained for the suppressive function of proliferating Tregs from siplizumab cultures. The cumulative frequency of alloreactive sequences traceable to unstimulated CD4+ memory T cells was significantly reduced by siplizumab.

Sorted unstimulated T cells and proliferating T cells recovered from mixed lymphocyte reactions were subjected to TCRbeta CDR3 sequencing. Fresh whole blood from roughly nine HLA-typed healthy donors was used as the source from which PBMCs were isolated. To map where alloreactive clones came from, CD4+ non-regulatory T cells in the unstimulated state were FACS-sorted. The CDR3 runs 14 residues from the cysteine to the phenylalanine. Left in the record is the CDR3 DNA by itself, 42 bases read in frame from the first base. CDR1 and CDR2, looked up from the germline V gene, are SGDLS and YYNGEE. The trim is 4 bases for V and 1 base for J, with a gap of 11 bases between the germline ends.

The source of this sequence is a human donor in good health. The chain links TRBV9 with TRBJ1-1, with the D gene uncertain. Material for sequencing was non-Treg CD4+ T cells sorted from blood. In light of the paper, this sample's cell subset or site label describes: FACS-sorted unstimulated CD4+ non-regulatory T cells. The CDR3 has the sequence CASSPTYRNTEAFF. In nucleotide form, the sequence is TGTGCCAGCAGCCCGACTTATAGGAACACTGAAGCTTTCTTT. The reference TRBV9 and TRBJ1-1 proteins fill in what lies around the CDR3, so the full variable domain reads DSGVTQTPKHLITATGQRVTLRCSPRSGDLSVYWYQQSLDQGLQFLIQYYNGEERAKGNILERFSAQQFPDLHSELNLSSLELGDSALYFCASSPTYRNTEAFFGQGTRLTVV.